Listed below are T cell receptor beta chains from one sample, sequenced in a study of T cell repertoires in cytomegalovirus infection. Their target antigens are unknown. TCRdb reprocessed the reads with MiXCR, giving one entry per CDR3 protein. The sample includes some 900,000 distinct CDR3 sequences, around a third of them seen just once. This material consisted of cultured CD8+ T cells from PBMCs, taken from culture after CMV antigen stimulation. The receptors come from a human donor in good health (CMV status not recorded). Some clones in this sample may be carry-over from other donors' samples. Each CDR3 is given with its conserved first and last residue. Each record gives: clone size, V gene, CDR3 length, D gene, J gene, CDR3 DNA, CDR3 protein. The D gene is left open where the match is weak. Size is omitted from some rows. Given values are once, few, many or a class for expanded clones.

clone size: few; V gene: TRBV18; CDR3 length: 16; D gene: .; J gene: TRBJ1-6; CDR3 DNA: TGTGCCAGCTCCCCTGCTGTGGGACCCTATAATTCACCCCTCCACTTT; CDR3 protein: CASSPAVGPYNSPLHF
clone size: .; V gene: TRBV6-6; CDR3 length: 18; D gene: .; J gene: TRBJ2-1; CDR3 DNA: TGTGCCAGCAGTTACCTCAGGGCTGGGGCGGCCGTCTACAATGAGCAGTTCTTC; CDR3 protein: CASSYLRAGAAVYNEQFF
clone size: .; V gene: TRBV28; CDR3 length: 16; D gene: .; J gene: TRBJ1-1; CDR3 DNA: TGTGCCAGCAGTTTGGCTTTTCTAGGCCAGAACACTGAAGCTTTCTTT; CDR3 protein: CASSLAFLGQNTEAFF
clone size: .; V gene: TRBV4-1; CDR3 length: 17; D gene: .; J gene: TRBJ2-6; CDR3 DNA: TGCGCCAGCAGCCAAGATCATCGGCTCTCTGGGGCCAACGTCCTGACTTTC; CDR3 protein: CASSQDHRLSGANVLTF
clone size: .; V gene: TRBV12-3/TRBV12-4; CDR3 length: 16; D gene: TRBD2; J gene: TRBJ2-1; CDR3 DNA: TGTGCCAGCAGTCCCCCATGGCGGGAGAGTTACAATGAGCAGTTCTTC; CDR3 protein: CASSPPWRESYNEQFF
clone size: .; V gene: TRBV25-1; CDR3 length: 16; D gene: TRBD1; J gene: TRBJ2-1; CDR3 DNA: TGTGCCAGCAGTGGGGGGAGGACAGGGGGTGGGAATGAGCAGTTCTTC; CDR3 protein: CASSGGRTGGGNEQFF
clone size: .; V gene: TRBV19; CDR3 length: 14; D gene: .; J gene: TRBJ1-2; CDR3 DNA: TGTGCCAGTAGTATCCGAGGTGACTACTATGGCTACACCTTC; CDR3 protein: CASSIRGDYYGYTF
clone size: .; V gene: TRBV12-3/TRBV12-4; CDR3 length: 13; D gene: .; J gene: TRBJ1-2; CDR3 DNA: TGTGCCAGCAGTCATACAGGGTTCTATGGCTACACCTTC; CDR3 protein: CASSHTGFYGYTF
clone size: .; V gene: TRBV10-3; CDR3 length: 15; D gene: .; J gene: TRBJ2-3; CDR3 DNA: TGTGCCATCAGTGAATCGAACGGGTTCACAGATACGCAGTATTTT; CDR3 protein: CAISESNGFTDTQYF
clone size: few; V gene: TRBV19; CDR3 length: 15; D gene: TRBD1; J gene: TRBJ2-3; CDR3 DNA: TGTGCCAGTAGTAGCCCCGGACAGGGCTTTGATACGCAGTATTTT; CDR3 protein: CASSSPGQGFDTQYF
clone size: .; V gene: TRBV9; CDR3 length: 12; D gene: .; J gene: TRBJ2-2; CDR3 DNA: TGTGCCAGCGAGGGGTGGACCGGGGAGCTGTTTTTT; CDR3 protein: CASEGWTGELFF
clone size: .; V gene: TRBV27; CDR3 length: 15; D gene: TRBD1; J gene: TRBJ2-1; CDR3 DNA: TGTGCCAGCAGTTTTGGACAGGGGTTATACAATGAGCAGTTCTTC; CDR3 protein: CASSFGQGLYNEQFF
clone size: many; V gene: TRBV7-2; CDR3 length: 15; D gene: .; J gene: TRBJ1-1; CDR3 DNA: TGTGCCAGCAGCTTTGGTTCCGGCGGAGACACTGAAGCTTTCTTT; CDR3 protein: CASSFGSGGDTEAFF
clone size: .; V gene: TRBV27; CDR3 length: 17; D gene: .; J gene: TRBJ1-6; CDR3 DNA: TGTGCCAGCAGTCCCTCCGGGGTCTCTCGGGGGGTTTCACCCCTCCACTTT; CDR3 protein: CASSPSGVSRGVSPLHF
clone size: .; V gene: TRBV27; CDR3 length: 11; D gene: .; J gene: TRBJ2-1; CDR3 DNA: TGTGTCAGCGGACCGGGACAAGAGCAGTTCTTC; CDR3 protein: CVSGPGQEQFF
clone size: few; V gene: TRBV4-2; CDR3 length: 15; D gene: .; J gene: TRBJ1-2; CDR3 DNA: TGTGCCAGCAGCCATACCCTGGACGGTATCGATGGCTACACCTTC; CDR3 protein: CASSHTLDGIDGYTF
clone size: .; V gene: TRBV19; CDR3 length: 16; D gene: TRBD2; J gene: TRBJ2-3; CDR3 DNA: TGTGCCAGCTCTTCAGGACTAGCGGGTAGCACAGATACGCAGTATTTT; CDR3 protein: CASSSGLAGSTDTQYF
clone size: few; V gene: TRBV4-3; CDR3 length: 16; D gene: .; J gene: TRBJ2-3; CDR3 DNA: TGCGCCAGCAGCCAAGATACGGGTACTAGCACAGATACGCAGTATTTT; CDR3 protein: CASSQDTGTSTDTQYF
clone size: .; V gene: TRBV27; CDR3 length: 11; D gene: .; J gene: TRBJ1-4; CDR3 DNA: TGTGCCAGCAGGATAGGGGGAAAACTGTTTTTT; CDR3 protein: CASRIGGKLFF
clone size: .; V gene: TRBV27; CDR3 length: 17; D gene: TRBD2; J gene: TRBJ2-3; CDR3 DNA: TGTGCCAGCAGTTTCCGGGGACTACCGGTGCTCACAGATACGCAGTATTTT; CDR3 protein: CASSFRGLPVLTDTQYF